These T cell receptor beta chains were read from a single sample in a study of T cells after yellow fever vaccination. In TCRdb, the 5' RACE reads were re-called with MiXCR into one record per CDR3 protein. This table has 300,000 to 350,000 distinct CDR3 sequences, approximately 4% appearing once. The sequenced sample was PBMCs, obtained 15 days after the yellow fever booster vaccination. Receptors originate from a man between 18 and 29 years old who received the YFV17D yellow fever vaccine. Each CDR3 is given with its conserved first and last residue. A D gene is named only where the DNA matches it firmly. Not all rows give a size; the values are once, few, many and, for expanded clones, a class.

TRBV5-1,NA,TRBJ2-1,TRBD2,CASGGGYNEQFF,TGCGCCAGCGGCGGGGGTTACAATGAGCAGTTCTTC
TRBV5-1,NA,TRBJ2-5,NA,CASSFELAGETQYF,TGCGCCAGCAGCTTCGAACTAGCAGGGGAGACCCAGTACTTC
TRBV7-3,many,TRBJ2-2,NA,CASSLGLSNTGELFF,TGTGCCAGCAGCTTAGGACTATCGAACACCGGGGAGCTGTTTTTT
TRBV2,NA,TRBJ1-6,NA,CASKWEKNSPLHF,TGTGCCAGCAAATGGGAGAAGAATTCACCCCTCCACTTT
TRBV7-2,NA,TRBJ2-5,TRBD1,CASSGLTGTGSMETQYF,TGTGCCAGCAGCGGCCTAACCGGGACAGGGTCGATGGAGACCCAGTACTTC
TRBV7-2,few,TRBJ1-5,NA,CASSPTGSGLGLPQHF,TGTGCCAGCAGCCCCACCGGTTCGGGGTTGGGATTGCCCCAGCATTTT
TRBV20-1,many,TRBJ2-3,TRBD1,CSANRGLGTDTQYF,TGCAGTGCAAACAGGGGGCTGGGCACAGATACGCAGTATTTT
TRBV12-3/TRBV12-4,NA,TRBJ1-2,NA,CASSLARRAGNYGYTF,TGTGCCAGCAGTTTAGCGCGTCGGGCAGGCAACTATGGCTACACCTTC
TRBV7-9,many,TRBJ1-2,NA,CASSLGFQDSLPGYTF,TGTGCCAGCAGCTTGGGCTTTCAGGATAGCCTTCCGGGCTACACCTTC
TRBV2,few,TRBJ2-1,NA,CASKVDGSSYNEQFF,TGTGCCAGCAAGGTAGACGGGAGCTCCTACAATGAGCAGTTCTTC
TRBV13,many,TRBJ2-5,TRBD2,CASSLGRSSGVQETQYF,TGTGCCAGCAGCTTAGGGCGGTCTAGCGGAGTCCAAGAGACCCAGTACTTC
TRBV24-1,few,TRBJ2-1,NA,CATSDGRGSNEQFF,TGTGCCACCAGTGACGGCCGGGGGAGCAATGAGCAGTTCTTC
TRBV7-2,few,TRBJ1-6,NA,CASSLEVRKRGSPLHF,TGTGCCAGCAGCTTAGAGGTCAGAAAGAGGGGTTCACCCCTCCACTTT
TRBV7-2,many,TRBJ2-1,TRBD2,CASSPGVWRGGSNEQFF,TGTGCCAGCAGCCCCGGTGTGTGGCGGGGGGGGAGCAATGAGCAGTTCTTC
TRBV20-1,many,TRBJ1-1,NA,CSASPTDLSRGTEAFF,TGCAGTGCTAGCCCGACAGACCTCTCCCGGGGAACTGAAGCTTTCTTT
TRBV3-1,few,TRBJ2-3,TRBD2,CASSQGAGAGGRTDTQYF,TGTGCCAGCAGCCAAGGGGCAGGTGCGGGGGGCCGCACAGATACGCAGTATTTT
TRBV18,many,TRBJ2-3,NA,CASSPTRATDTQYF,TGTGCCAGCTCACCCACCAGGGCCACAGATACGCAGTATTTT
TRBV9,many,TRBJ1-1,NA,CASSTPGARDTEAFF,TGTGCCAGCAGCACACCAGGGGCGAGAGACACTGAAGCTTTCTTT
TRBV10-3,many,TRBJ2-3,TRBD1,CAITRDRYGDTQYF,TGTGCCATCACCCGGGACAGGTATGGAGATACGCAGTATTTT
TRBV7-6,few,TRBJ1-4,NA,CASSSGAPNEKLFF,TGTGCCAGCAGCTCAGGGGCTCCTAATGAAAAACTGTTTTTT
TRBV4-1,NA,TRBJ2-6,NA,CASSQVRVGANVLTF,TGCGCCAGCAGCCAAGTGCGGGTTGGGGCCAACGTCCTGACTTTC
TRBV7-9,many,TRBJ1-2,NA,CASRGEGGYTF,TGTGCCAGCCGAGGGGAGGGAGGCTACACCTTC
TRBV5-1,many,TRBJ2-2,NA,CASSTARSGELFF,TGCGCCAGCAGCACCGCCAGAAGCGGGGAGCTGTTTTTT
TRBV12-3/TRBV12-4,few,TRBJ1-1,TRBD1,CASSSRTGGYTEAFF,TGTGCCAGCAGTTCCAGGACAGGGGGATACACTGAAGCTTTCTTT
TRBV4-1,many,TRBJ1-5,TRBD1,CASSQVDRDEQPQHF,TGCGCCAGCAGCCAAGTGGACAGGGACGAACAGCCCCAGCATTTT
TRBV20-1,many,TRBJ2-1,TRBD2,CSAEGLAGKPSYNEQFF,TGCAGTGCCGAGGGGCTAGCGGGTAAACCCTCCTACAATGAGCAGTTCTTC
TRBV7-9,NA,TRBJ1-4,NA,CASSYPQGVNEKLFF,TGTGCCAGCAGCTATCCACAGGGTGTTAATGAAAAACTGTTTTTT
TRBV7-8,many,TRBJ1-2,TRBD1,CASSSGQGVDGYTF,TGTGCCAGCAGCTCCGGACAGGGAGTGGACGGCTACACCTTC
TRBV7-9,NA,TRBJ1-6,TRBD1,CASSSGQEGSPLHF,TGTGCCAGCAGCTCCGGACAGGAAGGTTCACCCCTCCACTTT
TRBV24-1,few,TRBJ2-3,TRBD1,CATSPGTGRSTDTQYF,TGTGCCACCAGCCCCGGGACAGGGCGCAGCACAGATACGCAGTATTTT
TRBV7-2,many,TRBJ2-1,TRBD2,CASSLWRGASNEQFF,TGTGCCAGCAGCTTATGGCGGGGGGCCTCTAATGAGCAGTTCTTC
TRBV5-1,many,TRBJ2-1,NA,CASSGGPRYNEQFF,TGCGCCAGCTCCGGGGGGCCGAGGTACAATGAGCAGTTCTTC
TRBV12-3/TRBV12-4,NA,TRBJ1-2,NA,CASSPQGRIGYGYTF,TGTGCCAGCAGCCCTCAGGGGCGGATAGGGTATGGCTACACCTTC
TRBV4-1,NA,TRBJ2-5,NA,CASSHTRDIEETQYF,TGCGCCAGCAGCCATACACGGGACATCGAAGAGACCCAGTACTTC
TRBV6-2/TRBV6-3,many,TRBJ2-5,NA,CASRAWETQYF,TGTGCCAGCAGGGCCTGGGAGACCCAGTACTTC
TRBV6-6,few,TRBJ2-2,TRBD2,CASSYSSGVGTGELFF,TGTGCCAGCAGTTACTCTAGCGGGGTTGGAACCGGGGAGCTGTTTTTT
TRBV5-1,many,TRBJ2-4,TRBD1,CASSLEGQGALVF,TGCGCCAGCAGCTTGGAGGGCCAGGGGGCTTTGGTCTTC
TRBV5-1,many,TRBJ1-1,NA,CASSLWSGTNTEAFF,TGCGCCAGCAGCTTGTGGTCAGGAACGAACACTGAAGCTTTCTTT
TRBV12-3/TRBV12-4,NA,TRBJ1-5,TRBD1,CASISSDRGGPQHF,TGTGCCAGCATTTCCAGCGACAGGGGAGGGCCCCAGCATTTT
TRBV7-3,many,TRBJ1-1,NA,CASSLGGGDVTEAFF,TGTGCCAGCAGCCTTGGCGGGGGGGACGTCACTGAAGCTTTCTTT
TRBV27,many,TRBJ2-2,NA,CASGLGELFF,TGTGCCAGCGGGTTGGGGGAGCTGTTTTTT
TRBV13,NA,TRBJ1-5,TRBD1,CASSWTGRNQPQHF,TGTGCCAGCAGCTGGACAGGGCGGAATCAGCCCCAGCATTTT
TRBV14,many,TRBJ2-3,TRBD1,CASSPYLQGGSTDTQYF,TGTGCCAGCAGCCCCTACTTACAGGGGGGAAGCACAGATACGCAGTATTTT
TRBV20-1,few,TRBJ1-5,NA,CSAGGDSNQPQHF,TGCAGTGCGGGGGGGGATAGCAATCAGCCCCAGCATTTT
TRBV2,few,TRBJ2-5,TRBD2,CASSTQRGVTFLSTGGETQYF,TGTGCCAGCAGTACCCAGCGGGGGGTTACATTTCTTAGCACCGGGGGAGAGACCCAGTACTTC
TRBV19,few,TRBJ2-1,TRBD2,CASSWGLAGNEQFF,TGTGCCAGTAGCTGGGGACTAGCAGGGAATGAGCAGTTCTTC
TRBV25-1,NA,TRBJ1-2,NA,CASSEYSSGAYGYTF,TGTGCCAGCAGTGAATATTCGTCAGGAGCCTATGGCTACACCTTC
TRBV7-2,few,TRBJ1-1,NA,CASSFDGRVNTEAFF,TGTGCCAGCAGCTTCGACGGGAGGGTGAACACTGAAGCTTTCTTT
TRBV7-2,many,TRBJ2-7,NA,CASRGRNSYEQYF,TGTGCCAGCAGGGGGAGGAACTCCTACGAGCAGTACTTC